This T cell receptor (beta chain) emerged from a study of monozygotic twins with inflammatory bowel disease. The CDR3 extends over 13 amino acids. Germline lookup yields CDR1 GTSNPN and CDR2 SVGIG (reference sequence). Turning to this clonotype: What it binds is unknown.

TCRdb reprocessed the 5' RACE reads and reports one entry per CDR3 protein, with no DNA. The sample has 350,000 to 500,000 distinct CDR3 sequences. Study-wide results and caveats: The co-twins with IBD showed lower TCRbeta diversity (inverse Simpson) than their healthy siblings.

This sequence was found in a human donor with ulcerative colitis or Crohn's disease, or a healthy co-twin of an affected twin (not recorded which). The sequenced sample consisted of blood. The chain has TRBV30 and TRBJ1-2. CDR3 region: CAWKRGPNYGYTF.